The clone carrying this TCR beta chain has a handful of counts. TCRdb's copy holds only in-frame clones and misses some; the assay was immunoSEQ multiplex PCR. The sample has 200,000 to 250,000 clones; roughly 80% are singletons. This sample is drawn from a study of blood T cell repertoires in COVID-19. Study as a whole: The United States, Italy and Spain supplied acute and convalescent COVID-19 samples.

V lost 7 bases, J lost 6 bases, and 12 bases stayed unmatched. Germline assignment: CDR1 SQVTM and CDR2 ANQGSEA. The CDR3 runs 15 residues. Patients of the Seattle cohort, enrolled during active infection, were followed longitudinally. The receptor comes from an elderly woman with COVID-19, enrolled during active disease. J is TRBJ2-1 and V is TRBV29-1; TRBD2 matches at 10 bases. Sequences were obtained from peripheral blood. CDR3 loop: CSAPRSGREGNEQFF. Written as DNA, the CDR3 is TGCAGCGCCCCTCGGAGCGGGAGGGAGGGCAATGAGCAGTTCTTC.